The T cell receptor beta chain under discussion was sequenced for a study of CD8+CD57+ T cells in acquired aplastic anemia (dated by TCRdb to the late 2010s). Study-level background: Extracted DNA from sorted CD4+ and CD8+ cells averaged approximately 3.4 ug, ranging from about 0.17 to 27.4 ug. CD8+CD57+ expansion was defined as frequency above the mean frequency observed in healthy subjects.

The patients picked for sequencing were ones in whom flow cytometry had shown an expansion of CD8+CD57+ cells. All patients had severe acquired aplastic anemia diagnosed by International Study of Aplastic Anemia and Agranulocytosis and Camitta criteria. No therapy had been received by the patients at the time of blood sampling. TCR repertoires of sorted CD4+ and CD8+ blood T cells from severe aplastic anemia patients and healthy subjects were deep-sequenced in the study. Patients were enrolled in the USA under clinicaltrials.gov protocols 00001620, 01623167, 00001397, 00071045, 00081523 and 00961064. Ficoll-Paque density gradient centrifugation was used to isolate peripheral blood mononuclear cells. CD4+ and CD8+ T cells were sorted by FACS or magnetic beads before DNA extraction. General findings and caveats noted by the study authors: Patients and healthy controls showed no significant difference in CD8+ Simpson's diversity (P=0.060). Some 30 CD8+ CDR3 sequences were shared between patients and controls but appeared highly expressed in patients and within their immunodominant clones.

To note about this clonotype: Its antigen is not yet known. Per-nucleotide qualities are absent, and no much larger clonotype sits a single base away.

Genomic DNA served as template for TCR beta VDJ combination and CDR3 sequence profiling. An Illumina HiSeq 2000 was used for TCR repertoire sequencing. The original methods were these. TRBV/TRBJ rearrangement plots, CDR3 size and DJ length profiles, and Simpson's diversity index were used to assess repertoires. The immunodominant clone was defined as the most abundant DNA sequence in deep sequencing data. CDR3 amino acid sequences were screened for sharing across subjects and compared with published repertoires and the VDJdb database. TCRdb reran the public reads through fastp at Q25 and MiXCR, keeping productive beta chains. Every distinct CDR3 protein forms one entry, paired with its most common genes and DNA. The V and J calls follow TCRdb's processing rather than the paper's. The sample has 160,000 or so distinct CDR3 sequences on record, around 75% of them singletons. The ten largest clones add up to more than 35% of the sample.

Sequencing used sorted CD4+, CD8+, or CD8+CD57+ T cells (not recorded which) from PBMCs. The receptor was derived from a human donor with aplastic anemia.

The CDR3 protein sequence reads: CASSSRQGTQYF. The nucleotide sequence is given as TGTGCCAGCAGCTCCCGACAGGGTACGCAGTATTTT. The chain is made from TRBV7-9 and TRBJ2-3; 7 bases in between match TRBD1. For CDR1 and CDR2, the germline V gene (reference sequence) lists SEHNR and FQNEAQ. The cysteine opens and the phenylalanine closes a CDR3 of 12 amino acids. Just the 36-base CDR3 DNA is kept, in frame starting at base 1. The junction shows trimming of 4 bases on V and 8 bases on J, and the gene matches do not reach 3 bases of it.